These 14 T cell receptor beta chains came from one sample sequenced in a study of identical twins. TCRdb re-analysed the 5' RACE reads in MiXCR, keeping a single row per CDR3 protein. The sample has fewer than 500,000 distinct CDR3 sequences, about 13% seen once; the top ten hold approximately 1%. The data were also submitted as part of a second study, on yellow fever vaccine responses in identical twins.

The sequenced material came from CD4+ T cells sorted from blood. These receptors all come from a young woman in good health.

The chain combines TRBV6-2 or TRBV6-3 with TRBJ1-1, with 10 positions matching TRBD1. The CDR3 length is 13 residues. V gave up 8 bases and J gave up 8 bases; unmatched junction bases: 8. Germline V gene sequence: CDR1 MNHEY, CDR2 SVGEGT. The chain's CDR3 is CASVNPGQGEAFF. The CDR3, as DNA: TGTGCCAGCGTCAACCCGGGACAGGGGGAAGCTTTCTTT.

This chain uses TRBV12-3 or TRBV12-4 with TRBJ2-7; D is unclear. The CDR3 runs to 13 residues. V was shortened by 1 base and J by 6 bases, with 10 bases between the two germline ends. DNA of the CDR3: TGTGCCAGCAGTTTAGGTCAGTCAAGCGAGCAGTACTTC. This encodes CASSLGQSSEQYF.

This clonotype was observed a few times. The chain uses TRBV24-1 and TRBJ2-1; 11 bases fit TRBD2. The V segment lost 5 bases and the J segment 7 bases; nucleotides outside the gene matches: 12. CDR1 is KGHDR, CDR2 SFDVKD, per germline. CDR3 length equals 17 residues. CDR3 bases: TGTGCCACCAGTGGACTAGCGGGGACCATGGGGAGGAATGAGCAGTTCTTC. It codes for CATSGLAGTMGRNEQFF.

J is TRBJ2-1 and V is TRBV18; 9 bases match TRBD2. This CDR3 is 19 amino acids long. Germline V gene data show CDR1 as KGHSH and CDR2 as LQKENI. V lost 6 bases, J lost 0 bases, and 15 bases stayed unmatched. The CDR3 here is CASSRRTSASISSYNEQFF. The CDR3, as DNA: TGTGCCAGCTCTCGTCGGACTAGCGCCTCTATTAGCTCCTACAATGAGCAGTTCTTC.

The chain has TRBV20-1 and TRBJ1-1, with D uncertain. CDR1 is DFQATT, CDR2 SNEGSKA, per germline (reference sequence). CDR3 size: 11 residues. Trimming took 5 bases from V and 1 from J, leaving 5 bases between them. DNA for the CDR3: TGCAGTGCTTTCTGGAACACTGAAGCTTTCTTT. Amino acids: CSAFWNTEAFF.

This clonotype occurred a few times. This chain uses TRBV15 with TRBJ2-4; D assignment may be TRBD1 or TRBD2 (5 bases each). V was pared by 8 bases and J by 0 bases, with 14 bases between. The CDR3 spans 15 residues. Germline CDR1 and CDR2: LNHNV and YYDKDF (reference sequence). Here the CDR3 reads CATSRVGTAKNIQYF. The CDR3 DNA reads TGTGCCACCTCTAGGGTGGGGACAGCCAAAAACATTCAGTACTTC.

This clonotype was seen a handful of times. This chain connects TRBV5-6 to TRBJ2-3; D might be TRBD1 (5 bases). This CDR3 contains 15 residues. Germline CDR1 reads SGHDT; CDR2 reads YYEEEE. Trimming took 6 bases from V and 6 from J, leaving 20 bases between them. This CDR3 reads CASIPQGRGYDTQYF. Written as DNA, the CDR3 is TGTGCCAGCATCCCTCAAGGAAGGGGATACGATACGCAGTATTTT.

This clonotype has more than one count but fewer than ten. V usage is TRBV7-2 and J usage is TRBJ2-2, with 7 bases aligning to TRBD2. V trimming: 7 bases; J trimming: 2 bases; junction bases outside the gene matches: 7. Germline V CDR1 and CDR2: SGHTA, FQGNSA. The CDR3 contains 15 residues. CDR3 DNA sequence: TGTGCCAGCACCATCCAAGCGGGAAACACCGGGGAGCTGTTTTTT. This translates into CASTIQAGNTGELFF.

This clonotype was picked up many times. CDR3: CASSRFRRDTYGYTF. CDR3 DNA sequence: TGTGCCAGCTCCAGGTTCCGCCGGGACACCTATGGCTACACCTTC. The chain links TRBV6-5 to TRBJ1-2; possibly TRBD1 for D (6 bases). Trimming took 8 bases from V and 4 from J, leaving 20 bases between them. Germline V gene sequence: CDR1 MNHEY, CDR2 SVGAGI. The CDR3 covers 15 residues.

The chain couples TRBV5-5 to TRBJ1-6; the match to TRBD1 covers 10 bases. V lost 3 bases to trimming and J lost 9 bases; unmatched junction nucleotides: 6. The CDR3 has 15 amino acids. Germline-derived CDR1 and CDR2 are SGHKS and YYEKEE (reference sequence). The CDR3 coding sequence is TGTGCCAGCAGCTGGGGGACAGGGGAGAGTTCACCCCTCCACTTT. Residues: CASSWGTGESSPLHF. The whole variable domain, filled in from reference TRBV5-5 and TRBJ1-6, reads DAGVTQSPTHLIKTRGQQVTLRCSPISGHKSVSWYQQVLGQGPQFIFQYYEKEERGRGNFPDRFSARQFPNYSSELNVNALLLGDSALYLCASSWGTGESSPLHFGNGTRLTVT.

This clonotype was counted at least ten times. V gene TRBV3-1 combines with J gene TRBJ2-5; weak D call: TRBD1 (5 bases). The CDR3 contains 13 residues. V lost 0 bases to trimming and J lost 3 bases, with 5 bases between them. CDR1 LGHDT and CDR2 YNNKEL come from the germline V gene (reference sequence). The CDR3 loop is CASSQEGEETQYF. The CDR3 region has the DNA TGTGCCAGCAGCCAAGAAGGGGAAGAGACCCAGTACTTC.

The sample holds a few counts of this clonotype. V gene TRBV7-6 combines with J gene TRBJ1-1, with 9 bases that match TRBD1. CDR3 size: 14 residues. The germline CDR1 and CDR2 sequences are SGHVS and FNYEAQ. V gave up 5 bases and J gave up 5 bases; unmatched junction bases: 6. The CDR3 DNA reads as TGTGCCAGCAGCGAAACAGGGGGCTGGACTGAAGCTTTCTTT. Translation: CASSETGGWTEAFF.

This clonotype occurred a few times. At one end the junction does not follow the germline gene, possibly because of a read error. The chain employs TRBV7-7 and TRBJ2-5; a weak D match, TRBD1 (6 bases). The V gene's germline CDR1 is SSHAT and CDR2 FNYEAQ (reference sequence). The CDR3 is made up of 14 amino acids. CDR3 DNA: TGTGCTAGCAGCGCGGACAGTTCCCAAGAGACCCAGTACTTC. Residues: CASSADSSQETQYF.

This clonotype was observed many times. The chain joins TRBV5-1 to TRBJ2-7; 7 nucleotides line up with TRBD2. This CDR3 contains 15 residues. CDR1 and CDR2 (germline): SGHRS, YFSETQ. Trimming took 4 bases from V and 0 from J; bases not matched to a gene: 7. The CDR3, as DNA: TGCGCCAGCAGCCAAGAGCGGGGTCTCTCCTACGAGCAGTACTTC. Translation: CASSQERGLSYEQYF.